These 20 T cell receptor beta chains were all obtained from the same sample, sequenced in a study of cytomegalovirus exposure and HLA in healthy donors. The PCR was carried out with 60 Vbeta primers and 13 Jbeta primers. The method was immunoSEQ multiplex PCR; TCRdb's version includes in-frame clones alone and lacks a portion of them. Of 270,000 or so clones listed, about nine tenths are singletons. What was sequenced was PBMCs. The receptors were gathered from a girl aged 2 to 9 in good health and CMV-seronegative.

The chain couples TRBV2 to TRBJ2-7, with a weak D call TRBD1 (6 bases). The CDR3 loop spans 12 amino acids. In germline, CDR1 is SNHLY, CDR2 FYNNEI. V lost 8 bases, J lost 4 bases, and 12 bases lay in between. The CDR3 is CASGAGVYEQYF. DNA for the CDR3: TGTGCCAGCGGTGCAGGGGTATACGAGCAGTACTTC.

The chain employs TRBV27 and TRBJ1-6, with a tentative D call TRBD1 (5 bases). Looked up from germline, CDR1 is MNHEY and CDR2 is SMNVEV (reference sequence). V gave up 2 bases and J gave up 10 bases, with 12 bases separating them. The CDR3 runs 14 residues. The chain's CDR3 is CASSLGTLGSPLHF. The CDR3 nucleotides are TGTGCCAGCAGTTTAGGGACTCTAGGGTCACCCCTCCACTTT.

The chain couples TRBV15 to TRBJ1-6; D not resolved. Germline V lookup: CDR1 LNHNV, CDR2 YYDKDF (reference sequence). The V gene lost 2 bases and the J gene lost 7 bases, with 15 bases spanning the gap. The CDR3 extends over 16 amino acids. The CDR3 DNA is TGTGCCACCAGCAGATGGGCGAGGGAACCCAATTCACCCCTCCACTTT. The encoded protein is CATSRWAREPNSPLHF.

This chain links TRBV28 with TRBJ2-5; D call uncertain. The V gene lost 1 base and the J gene lost 1 base, with 7 bases spanning the gap. The CDR3 is made up of 14 amino acids. Per the germline V gene, CDR1 is MDHEN and CDR2 is SYDVKM. The CDR3 DNA sequence: TGTGCCAGCAGTTTATCCCGGGTCCAAGAGACCCAGTACTTC. Translating gives CASSLSRVQETQYF.

The genes are TRBV2 and TRBJ2-6; D ambiguous. V gave up 6 bases and J gave up 4 bases, with 13 bases separating them. The CDR3 is made up of 15 amino acids. The germline V gene encodes CDR1 SNHLY and CDR2 FYNNEI. CDR3 amino acids: CASRALAGGANVLTF. CDR3 coding DNA: TGTGCCAGCAGGGCCCTCGCAGGAGGGGCCAACGTCCTGACTTTC.

The V gene is TRBV18, the J gene TRBJ2-7; TRBD1 matches at 9 bases. The CDR3 consists of 13 residues. The V gene's germline CDR1 is KGHSH and CDR2 LQKENI. The V gene end was trimmed by 5 bases and the J gene end by 4 bases; junction bases not matched to a gene: 3. This CDR3 is CASSAGTGYEQYF. CDR3 nucleotides: TGTGCCAGCTCAGCCGGGACAGGGTACGAGCAGTACTTC.

This clone was picked up a small number of times. J is TRBJ2-3 and V is TRBV5-1; D gene uncertain. Per germline, CDR1 SGHRS and CDR2 YFSETQ. Between the trimmed V and J ends, which lost 0 bases and 0 bases, there was a span of 11 bases. The CDR3 sequence is 16 residues long. CDR3 sequence: CASSLALQTSTDTQYF. CDR3 bases: TGCGCCAGCAGCTTGGCTCTCCAGACTAGCACAGATACGCAGTATTTT.

The V call is TRBV7-9, the J call TRBJ2-7; 9 nucleotides line up with TRBD1. Germline CDR1 and CDR2: SEHNR and FQNEAQ (reference sequence). J was trimmed by 2 bases and V by 5 bases; bases with no gene match: 7. This CDR3 region has 15 residues. CDR3 nucleotide sequence: TGTGCCAGCAGCGCCGGGACAGGGTTAACCTACGAGCAGTACTTC. Amino acid sequence: CASSAGTGLTYEQYF.

The J gene is TRBJ2-2, the V gene TRBV25-1; D is uncertain. This CDR3 comprises 13 residues. With 6 bases removed from V and 0 bases from J, the gap between germline ends came to 5 bases. The germline V gene has CDR1 MGHDK and CDR2 SYGVNS. The CDR3 loop is CASRQTNTGELFF. As DNA, the CDR3 is TGTGCCAGCAGACAAACGAACACCGGGGAGCTGTTTTTT.

The chain recombines TRBV29-1 with TRBJ2-3; 10 bases fit TRBD1. The germline CDR1 and CDR2 sequences are SQVTM and ANQGSEA. V trimming: 0 bases; J trimming: 1 base; junction bases outside the gene matches: 1. The CDR3 runs to 15 residues. CDR3 sequence (DNA): TGCAGCGTTGAAGAGACAGGGGGCCGCACAGATACGCAGTATTTT. Its protein is CSVEETGGRTDTQYF.

The rearrangement links TRBV14 to TRBJ1-1, with D unclear. CDR1 and CDR2 (germline): SGHDN, FVKESK. The length of the CDR3 is 13 residues. Deletions cut 1 base from V and 8 bases from J, with 11 bases between. CDR3 protein: CASSQGNMREAFF. The CDR3 DNA follows: TGTGCCAGCAGCCAAGGTAATATGCGGGAAGCTTTCTTT. Filled out from reference TRBV14 and TRBJ1-1, the complete variable domain reads EAGVTQFPSHSVIEKGQTVTLRCDPISGHDNLYWYRRVMGKEIKFLLHFVKESKQDESGMPNNRFLAERTGGTYSTLKVQPAELEDSGVYFCASSQGNMREAFFGQGTRLTVV.

The chain employs TRBV6-5 and TRBJ1-1, with a tentative D call TRBD1 (6 bases). Germline V CDR1 and CDR2: MNHEY, SVGAGI. The V end lost 2 bases, the J end lost 10 bases, and 14 bases lay between the germline ends. CDR3 size: 13 residues. The CDR3 here is CASSYHGQQAAFF. For the CDR3, the DNA is TGTGCCAGCAGTTACCACGGACAGCAGGCAGCTTTCTTT.

V usage is TRBV30 and J usage is TRBJ1-2; D might be TRBD1 (5 bases). The length of the CDR3 is 13 residues. Germline V gene sequence: CDR1 GTSNPN, CDR2 SVGIG (reference sequence). Trimming shortened V by 3 bases and J by 6 bases, and 14 bases separated the two germline ends. CDR3 amino acids: CAWSLGGGNGYTF. CDR3 coding DNA: TGTGCCTGGAGCCTGGGGGGGGGAAATGGCTACACCTTC.

V is TRBV5-6 and J is TRBJ1-1; D remains ambiguous. V gave up 1 base and J gave up 2 bases, with 12 bases separating them. The germline CDR1 and CDR2 sequences are SGHDT and YYEEEE. There are 15 residues in the CDR3. The CDR3: CASSLIGQTNTEAFF. As DNA, the CDR3 is TGTGCCAGCAGCTTGATAGGTCAGACAAACACTGAAGCTTTCTTT. The entire variable domain, with the rest obtained from reference TRBV5-6 and TRBJ1-1, is as follows: DAGVTQSPTHLIKTRGQQVTLRCSPKSGHDTVSWYQQALGQGPQFIFQYYEEEERQRGNFPDRFSGHQFPNYSSELNVNALLLGDSALYLCASSLIGQTNTEAFFGQGTRLTVV.

The chain couples TRBV2 to TRBJ2-1; TRBD2 might be the D (5 bases). V was shortened by 6 bases and J by 9 bases, with 15 bases between the two germline ends. There are 13 residues in the CDR3. Looked up from germline, CDR1 is SNHLY and CDR2 is FYNNEI. This CDR3 reads CASSEGEGAEQFF. The DNA for the CDR3 is TGTGCCAGCAGCGAGGGAGAGGGAGCTGAGCAGTTCTTC.

The V gene is TRBV2, the J gene TRBJ2-5; possible D gene TRBD1, 6 bases. This CDR3 region has 12 residues. Germline V gene data show CDR1 as SNHLY and CDR2 as FYNNEI. V was pared by 4 bases and J by 7 bases, with 10 bases between. Written as DNA, the CDR3 is TGTGCCAGCAGTGCCAGGACAGCGACCCAGTACTTC. Protein sequence: CASSARTATQYF.

The V gene is TRBV13, the J gene TRBJ2-5; 12 nucleotides match TRBD2. J lost 4 bases, V lost 4 bases, and 7 bases had no gene match. The CDR3 extends over 16 amino acids. In germline, CDR1 is PRHDT, CDR2 FYEKMQ (reference sequence). The CDR3 DNA is TGTGCCAGCAGCTCAAGACTAGCGGGGGCCGTAGAGACCCAGTACTTC. Translation gives CASSSRLAGAVETQYF. The full variable domain, with the rest looked up from reference TRBV13 and TRBJ2-5, is AAGVIQSPRHLIKEKRETATLKCYPIPRHDTVYWYQQGPGQDPQFLISFYEKMQSDKGSIPDRFSAQQFSDYHSELNMSSLELGDSALYFCASSSRLAGAVETQYFGPGTRLLVL.

The V call is TRBV5-4, the J call TRBJ2-1, with D possibly being TRBD2 (6 bases). V gave up 4 bases and J gave up 6 bases, with 23 bases separating them. Per the germline V gene, CDR1 is SGHNT and CDR2 is YYREEE (reference sequence). The CDR3 totals 17 residues. CDR3 region: CASSPPRLAGLSNEQFF. CDR3 sequence (DNA): TGTGCCAGCAGCCCGCCGCGGCTGGCGGGGCTCTCCAATGAGCAGTTCTTC.

V gene TRBV21-1 combines with J gene TRBJ2-7; TRBD2, the table's D call, lacks a check against the DNA. TRBV21-1 is assigned pseudogene status. This CDR3 is 15 amino acids long. CDR3 in amino acids: CASSNGDLSEYEQYF. The DNA for the CDR3 is TGTGCCAGCAGCAACGGAGATCTCTCAGAGTACGAGCAGTACTTC.

This clone showed up just a few times. The CDR3 sequence is CASSEQGLEQYF. CDR3 in DNA: TGTGCCAGCAGTGAGCAGGGTCTCGAGCAGTACTTC. V is TRBV25-1 and J is TRBJ2-7, with D possibly matching TRBD1 (5 bases). V was clipped by 3 bases and J by 6 bases, with 9 bases between them. Germline CDR1 MGHDK, CDR2 SYGVNS. CDR3 length: 12 residues.